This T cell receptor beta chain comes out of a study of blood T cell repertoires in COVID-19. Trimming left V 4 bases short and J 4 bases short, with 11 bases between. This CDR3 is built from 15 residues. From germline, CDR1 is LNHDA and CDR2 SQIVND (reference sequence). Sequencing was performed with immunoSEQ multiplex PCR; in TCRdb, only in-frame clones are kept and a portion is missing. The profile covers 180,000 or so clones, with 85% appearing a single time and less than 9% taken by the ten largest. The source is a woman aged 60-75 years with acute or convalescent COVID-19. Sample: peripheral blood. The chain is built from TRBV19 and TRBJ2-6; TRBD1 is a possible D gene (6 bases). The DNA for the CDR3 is TGTGCCAGTAGTACCCCAGGGGTCGGGGCCAACGTCCTGACTTTC. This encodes CASSTPGVGANVLTF.